This T cell receptor beta chain was retrieved from a study of cytomegalovirus exposure and HLA in healthy donors. The PCR ran on 60 Vbeta and 13 Jbeta primers. Assay used: immunoSEQ multiplex PCR; TCRdb lists only in-frame clones, some missing. The profile covers about 150,000 clones, with approximately 65% appearing a single time and roughly 6% taken by the ten largest. Study-level points and caveats: A later analysis linked a missense DCLRE1C variant to TCR beta V- and J-gene trimming.

The ends lost 5 bases at V and 4 bases at J; junction bases unmatched: 8. Looked up from germline, CDR1 is PRHDT and CDR2 is FYEKMQ (reference sequence). CDR3 length equals 15 residues. This clone occurred a few times. What it binds is not known. The clonotype was recovered from a woman in her sixties or seventies in good health and CMV-seronegative. Sequenced material: PBMCs. The J gene is TRBJ2-3, the V gene TRBV13; 8 nucleotides align to TRBD1. CDR3 bases: TGTGCCAGCAGCCTCCGACAGGGGTCATCAGATACGCAGTATTTT. Translating it yields CASSLRQGSSDTQYF. The complete variable domain, with remaining parts taken from reference TRBV13 and TRBJ2-3, reads AAGVIQSPRHLIKEKRETATLKCYPIPRHDTVYWYQQGPGQDPQFLISFYEKMQSDKGSIPDRFSAQQFSDYHSELNMSSLELGDSALYFCASSLRQGSSDTQYFGPGTRLTVL.